The clone carrying this T cell receptor beta chain was recorded many times. The sample originates from a study of identical twins. Template switching introduced a universal primer site, and the cDNA bore unique molecular identifiers. One entry per CDR3 protein results from TCRdb running MiXCR on the 5' RACE reads. The sample has 400,000 or so distinct CDR3 sequences, roughly 9% seen once. The specimen was naive T cells sorted from blood. This receptor was taken from a woman aged 50 to 65 in good health.

The CDR3, as DNA: TGTGCCAGCAGCCAAGGACAGCCTGAAGCTTTCTTT. Amino acids: CASSQGQPEAFF. The V call is TRBV4-2, the J call TRBJ1-1, with D tentatively TRBD1 (5 bases). CDR1 and CDR2 (germline): LGHNA, YNFKEQ. The CDR3 has 12 amino acids. Trimming took 1 base from V and 6 from J, leaving 6 bases between them.